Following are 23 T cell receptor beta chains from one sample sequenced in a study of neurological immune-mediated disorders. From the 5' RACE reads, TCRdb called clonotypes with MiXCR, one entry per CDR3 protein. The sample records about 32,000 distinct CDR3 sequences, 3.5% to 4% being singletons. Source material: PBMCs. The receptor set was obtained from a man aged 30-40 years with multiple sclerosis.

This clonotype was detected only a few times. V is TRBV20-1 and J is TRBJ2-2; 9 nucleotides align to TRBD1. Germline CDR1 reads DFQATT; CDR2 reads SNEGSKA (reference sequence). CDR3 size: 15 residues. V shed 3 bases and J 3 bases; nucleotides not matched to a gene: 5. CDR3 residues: CSASRTGVDTGELFF. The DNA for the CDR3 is TGCAGTGCTAGCAGGACAGGGGTAGACACCGGGGAGCTGTTTTTT.

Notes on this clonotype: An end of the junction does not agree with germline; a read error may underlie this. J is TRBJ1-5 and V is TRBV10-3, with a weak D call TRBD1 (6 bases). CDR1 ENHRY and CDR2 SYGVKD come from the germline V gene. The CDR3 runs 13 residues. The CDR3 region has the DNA TGTGCCAGCTACAGGGTGGACAATCAGCCCCAGAATTTT. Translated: CASYRVDNQPQNF.

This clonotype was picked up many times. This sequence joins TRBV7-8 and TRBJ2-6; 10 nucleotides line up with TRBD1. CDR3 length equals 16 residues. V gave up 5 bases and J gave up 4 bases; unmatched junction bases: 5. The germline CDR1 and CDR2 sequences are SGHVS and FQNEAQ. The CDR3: CASSARQGAGANVLTF. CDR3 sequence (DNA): TGTGCCAGCAGCGCGAGACAGGGGGCAGGGGCCAACGTCCTGACTTTC.

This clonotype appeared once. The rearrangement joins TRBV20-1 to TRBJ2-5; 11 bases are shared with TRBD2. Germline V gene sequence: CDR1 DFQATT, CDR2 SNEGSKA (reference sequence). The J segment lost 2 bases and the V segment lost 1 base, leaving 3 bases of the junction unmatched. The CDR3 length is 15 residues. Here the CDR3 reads CSARVLAGVQETQYF. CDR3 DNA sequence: TGCAGTGCTAGAGTACTAGCGGGGGTGCAAGAGACCCAGTACTTC.

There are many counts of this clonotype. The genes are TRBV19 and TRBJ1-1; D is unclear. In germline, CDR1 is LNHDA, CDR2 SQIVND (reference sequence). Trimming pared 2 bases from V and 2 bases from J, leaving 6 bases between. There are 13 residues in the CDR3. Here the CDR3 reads CASSIMGNTEAFF. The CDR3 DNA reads TGTGCCAGTAGTATAATGGGTAACACTGAAGCTTTCTTT.

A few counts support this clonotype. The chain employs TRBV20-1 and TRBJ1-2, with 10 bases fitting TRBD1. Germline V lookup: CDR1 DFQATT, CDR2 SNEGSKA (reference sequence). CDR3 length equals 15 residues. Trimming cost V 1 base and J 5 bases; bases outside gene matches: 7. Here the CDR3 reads CSARASGQGVYGYTF. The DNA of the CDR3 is TGCAGTGCTAGAGCCTCCGGACAGGGGGTATATGGCTACACCTTC.

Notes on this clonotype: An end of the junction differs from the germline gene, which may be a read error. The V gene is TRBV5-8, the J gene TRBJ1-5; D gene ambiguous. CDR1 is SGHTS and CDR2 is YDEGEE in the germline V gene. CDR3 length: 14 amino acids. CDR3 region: CANSSGRSQRPQHF. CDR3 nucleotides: TGTGCCAACAGCTCCGGACGGTCCCAAAGGCCCCAGCATTTT.

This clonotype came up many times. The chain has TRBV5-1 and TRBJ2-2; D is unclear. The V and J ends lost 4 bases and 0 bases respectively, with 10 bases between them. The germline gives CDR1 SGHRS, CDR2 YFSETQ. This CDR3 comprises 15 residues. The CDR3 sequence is CASSGGSTNTGELFF. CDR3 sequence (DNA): TGCGCCAGCAGCGGCGGTAGTACGAACACCGGGGAGCTGTTTTTT.

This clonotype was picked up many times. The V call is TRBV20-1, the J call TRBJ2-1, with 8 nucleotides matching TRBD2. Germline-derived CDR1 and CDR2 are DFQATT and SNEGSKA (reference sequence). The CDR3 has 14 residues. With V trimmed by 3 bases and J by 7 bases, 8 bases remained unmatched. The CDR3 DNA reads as TGCAGTGCTAGTCGGGTAGCGGGGCCTAATGAGCAGTTCTTC. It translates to CSASRVAGPNEQFF.

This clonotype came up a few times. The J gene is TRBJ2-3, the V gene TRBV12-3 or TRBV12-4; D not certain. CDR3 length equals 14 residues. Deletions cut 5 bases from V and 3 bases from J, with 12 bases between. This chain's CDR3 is CASSRYRQTDTQYF. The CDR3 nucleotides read TGTGCCAGCAGTCGCTACCGACAAACAGATACGCAGTATTTT.

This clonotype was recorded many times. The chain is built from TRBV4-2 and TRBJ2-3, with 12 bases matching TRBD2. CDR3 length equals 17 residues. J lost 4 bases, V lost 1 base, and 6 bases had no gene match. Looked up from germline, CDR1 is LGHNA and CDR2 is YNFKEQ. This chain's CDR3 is CASSQAASGGASDTQYF. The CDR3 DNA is TGTGCCAGCAGCCAAGCTGCTAGCGGGGGGGCCTCAGATACGCAGTATTTT.

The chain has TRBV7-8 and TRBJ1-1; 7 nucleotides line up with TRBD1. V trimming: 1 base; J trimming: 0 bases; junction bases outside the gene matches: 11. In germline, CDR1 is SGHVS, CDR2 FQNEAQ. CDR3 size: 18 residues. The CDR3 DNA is TGTGCCAGCAGCTTAGGGATAGATAGGGGGCCGGTGAACACTGAAGCTTTCTTT. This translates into CASSLGIDRGPVNTEAFF.

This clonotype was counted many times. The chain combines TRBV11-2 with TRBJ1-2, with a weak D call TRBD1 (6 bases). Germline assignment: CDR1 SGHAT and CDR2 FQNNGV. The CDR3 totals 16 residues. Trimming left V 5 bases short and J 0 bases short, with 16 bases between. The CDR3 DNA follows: TGTGCCAGCAGCCGTTTAGGACAGCATCCTAACTATGGCTACACCTTC. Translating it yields CASSRLGQHPNYGYTF.

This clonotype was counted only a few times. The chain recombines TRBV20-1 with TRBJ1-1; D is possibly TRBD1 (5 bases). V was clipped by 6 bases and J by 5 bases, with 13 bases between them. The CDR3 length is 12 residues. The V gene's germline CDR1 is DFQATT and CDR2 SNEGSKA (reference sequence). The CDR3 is CSARTGLTEAFF. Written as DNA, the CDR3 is TGCAGTGCCCGAACAGGACTTACTGAAGCTTTCTTT.

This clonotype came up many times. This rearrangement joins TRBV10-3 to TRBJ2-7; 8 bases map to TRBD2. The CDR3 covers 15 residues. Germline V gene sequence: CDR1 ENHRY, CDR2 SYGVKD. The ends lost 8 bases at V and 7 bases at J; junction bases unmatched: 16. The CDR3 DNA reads TGTGCCATCCAGAGTTTGCCGGGACTAGGTCGGGAGCAGTACTTC. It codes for CAIQSLPGLGREQYF.

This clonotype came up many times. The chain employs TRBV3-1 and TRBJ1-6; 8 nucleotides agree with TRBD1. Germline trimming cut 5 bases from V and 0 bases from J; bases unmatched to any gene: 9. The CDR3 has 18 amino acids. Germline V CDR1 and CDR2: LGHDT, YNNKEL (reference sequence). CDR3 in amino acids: CASSSHRTGSSYNSPLHF. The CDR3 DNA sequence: TGTGCCAGCAGCTCCCATCGGACAGGGAGCTCCTATAATTCACCCCTCCACTTT.

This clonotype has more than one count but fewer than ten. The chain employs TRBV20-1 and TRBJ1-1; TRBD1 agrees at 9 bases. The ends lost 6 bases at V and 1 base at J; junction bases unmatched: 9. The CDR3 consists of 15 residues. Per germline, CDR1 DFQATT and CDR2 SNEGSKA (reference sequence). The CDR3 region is CSAENPGQGNTEAFF. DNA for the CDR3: TGCAGTGCAGAGAATCCGGGACAGGGGAACACTGAAGCTTTCTTT.

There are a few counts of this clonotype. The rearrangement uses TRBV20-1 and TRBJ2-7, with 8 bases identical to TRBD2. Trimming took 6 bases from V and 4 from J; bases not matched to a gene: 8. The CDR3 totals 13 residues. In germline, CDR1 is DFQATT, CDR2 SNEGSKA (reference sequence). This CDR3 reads CSAGIGGVYEQYF. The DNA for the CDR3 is TGCAGTGCCGGAATCGGGGGGGTATACGAGCAGTACTTC.

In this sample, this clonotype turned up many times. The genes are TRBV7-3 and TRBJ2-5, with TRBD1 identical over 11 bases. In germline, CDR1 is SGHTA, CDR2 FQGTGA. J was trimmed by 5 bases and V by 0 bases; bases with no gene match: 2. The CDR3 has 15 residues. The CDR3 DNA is TGTGCCAGCAGCTTAACCGGGACAGGGGGTGAGACCCAGTACTTC. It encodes CASSLTGTGGETQYF.

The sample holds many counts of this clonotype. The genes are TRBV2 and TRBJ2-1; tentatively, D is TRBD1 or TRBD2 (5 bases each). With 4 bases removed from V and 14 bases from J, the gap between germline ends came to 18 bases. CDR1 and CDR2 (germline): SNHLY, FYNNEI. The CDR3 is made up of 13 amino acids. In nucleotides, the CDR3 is TGTGCCAGCAGTGGTGGTAGGGACCGGGGAAAGTTCTTC. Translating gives CASSGGRDRGKFF.

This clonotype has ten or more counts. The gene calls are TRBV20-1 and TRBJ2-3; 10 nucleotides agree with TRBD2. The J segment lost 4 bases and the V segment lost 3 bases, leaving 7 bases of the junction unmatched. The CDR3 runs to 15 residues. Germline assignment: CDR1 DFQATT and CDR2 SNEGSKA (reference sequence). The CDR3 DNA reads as TGCAGTGCTAGTCACGGGACTAGCGTCCCAGATACGCAGTATTTT. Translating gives CSASHGTSVPDTQYF.

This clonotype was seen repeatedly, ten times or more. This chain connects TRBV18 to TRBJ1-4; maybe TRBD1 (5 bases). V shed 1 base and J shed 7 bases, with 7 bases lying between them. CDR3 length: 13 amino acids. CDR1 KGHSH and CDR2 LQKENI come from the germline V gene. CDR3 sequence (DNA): TGTGCCAGCTCACCACAGGGGTCTGAAAAACTGTTTTTT. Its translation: CASSPQGSEKLFF.

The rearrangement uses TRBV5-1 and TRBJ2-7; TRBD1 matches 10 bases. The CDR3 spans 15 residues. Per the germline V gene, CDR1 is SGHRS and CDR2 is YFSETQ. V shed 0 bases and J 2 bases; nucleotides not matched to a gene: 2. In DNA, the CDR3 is TGCGCCAGCAGCTTGGGGGGGACAGGGGCCTACGAGCAGTACTTC. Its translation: CASSLGGTGAYEQYF.